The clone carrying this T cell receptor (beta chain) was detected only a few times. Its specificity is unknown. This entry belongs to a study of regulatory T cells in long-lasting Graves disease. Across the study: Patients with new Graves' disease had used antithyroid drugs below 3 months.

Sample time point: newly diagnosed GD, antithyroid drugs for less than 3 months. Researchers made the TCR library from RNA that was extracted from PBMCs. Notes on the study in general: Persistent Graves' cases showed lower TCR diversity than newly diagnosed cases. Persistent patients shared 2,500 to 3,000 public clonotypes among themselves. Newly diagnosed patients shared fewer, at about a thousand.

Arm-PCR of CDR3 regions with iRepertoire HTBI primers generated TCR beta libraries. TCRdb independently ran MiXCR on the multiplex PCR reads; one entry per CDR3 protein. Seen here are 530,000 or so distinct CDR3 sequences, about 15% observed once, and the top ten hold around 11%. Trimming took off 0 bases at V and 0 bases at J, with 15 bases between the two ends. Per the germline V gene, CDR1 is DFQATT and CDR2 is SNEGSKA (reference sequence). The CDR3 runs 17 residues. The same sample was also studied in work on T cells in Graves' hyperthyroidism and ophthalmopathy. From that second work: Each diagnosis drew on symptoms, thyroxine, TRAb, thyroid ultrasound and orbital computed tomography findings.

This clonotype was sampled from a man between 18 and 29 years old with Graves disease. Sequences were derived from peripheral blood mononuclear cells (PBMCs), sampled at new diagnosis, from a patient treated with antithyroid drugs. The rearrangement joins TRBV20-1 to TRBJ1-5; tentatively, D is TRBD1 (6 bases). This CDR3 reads CSARDKRGTYSNQPQHF. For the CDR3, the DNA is TGCAGTGCTAGAGATAAAAGGGGGACATATAGCAATCAGCCCCAGCATTTT.